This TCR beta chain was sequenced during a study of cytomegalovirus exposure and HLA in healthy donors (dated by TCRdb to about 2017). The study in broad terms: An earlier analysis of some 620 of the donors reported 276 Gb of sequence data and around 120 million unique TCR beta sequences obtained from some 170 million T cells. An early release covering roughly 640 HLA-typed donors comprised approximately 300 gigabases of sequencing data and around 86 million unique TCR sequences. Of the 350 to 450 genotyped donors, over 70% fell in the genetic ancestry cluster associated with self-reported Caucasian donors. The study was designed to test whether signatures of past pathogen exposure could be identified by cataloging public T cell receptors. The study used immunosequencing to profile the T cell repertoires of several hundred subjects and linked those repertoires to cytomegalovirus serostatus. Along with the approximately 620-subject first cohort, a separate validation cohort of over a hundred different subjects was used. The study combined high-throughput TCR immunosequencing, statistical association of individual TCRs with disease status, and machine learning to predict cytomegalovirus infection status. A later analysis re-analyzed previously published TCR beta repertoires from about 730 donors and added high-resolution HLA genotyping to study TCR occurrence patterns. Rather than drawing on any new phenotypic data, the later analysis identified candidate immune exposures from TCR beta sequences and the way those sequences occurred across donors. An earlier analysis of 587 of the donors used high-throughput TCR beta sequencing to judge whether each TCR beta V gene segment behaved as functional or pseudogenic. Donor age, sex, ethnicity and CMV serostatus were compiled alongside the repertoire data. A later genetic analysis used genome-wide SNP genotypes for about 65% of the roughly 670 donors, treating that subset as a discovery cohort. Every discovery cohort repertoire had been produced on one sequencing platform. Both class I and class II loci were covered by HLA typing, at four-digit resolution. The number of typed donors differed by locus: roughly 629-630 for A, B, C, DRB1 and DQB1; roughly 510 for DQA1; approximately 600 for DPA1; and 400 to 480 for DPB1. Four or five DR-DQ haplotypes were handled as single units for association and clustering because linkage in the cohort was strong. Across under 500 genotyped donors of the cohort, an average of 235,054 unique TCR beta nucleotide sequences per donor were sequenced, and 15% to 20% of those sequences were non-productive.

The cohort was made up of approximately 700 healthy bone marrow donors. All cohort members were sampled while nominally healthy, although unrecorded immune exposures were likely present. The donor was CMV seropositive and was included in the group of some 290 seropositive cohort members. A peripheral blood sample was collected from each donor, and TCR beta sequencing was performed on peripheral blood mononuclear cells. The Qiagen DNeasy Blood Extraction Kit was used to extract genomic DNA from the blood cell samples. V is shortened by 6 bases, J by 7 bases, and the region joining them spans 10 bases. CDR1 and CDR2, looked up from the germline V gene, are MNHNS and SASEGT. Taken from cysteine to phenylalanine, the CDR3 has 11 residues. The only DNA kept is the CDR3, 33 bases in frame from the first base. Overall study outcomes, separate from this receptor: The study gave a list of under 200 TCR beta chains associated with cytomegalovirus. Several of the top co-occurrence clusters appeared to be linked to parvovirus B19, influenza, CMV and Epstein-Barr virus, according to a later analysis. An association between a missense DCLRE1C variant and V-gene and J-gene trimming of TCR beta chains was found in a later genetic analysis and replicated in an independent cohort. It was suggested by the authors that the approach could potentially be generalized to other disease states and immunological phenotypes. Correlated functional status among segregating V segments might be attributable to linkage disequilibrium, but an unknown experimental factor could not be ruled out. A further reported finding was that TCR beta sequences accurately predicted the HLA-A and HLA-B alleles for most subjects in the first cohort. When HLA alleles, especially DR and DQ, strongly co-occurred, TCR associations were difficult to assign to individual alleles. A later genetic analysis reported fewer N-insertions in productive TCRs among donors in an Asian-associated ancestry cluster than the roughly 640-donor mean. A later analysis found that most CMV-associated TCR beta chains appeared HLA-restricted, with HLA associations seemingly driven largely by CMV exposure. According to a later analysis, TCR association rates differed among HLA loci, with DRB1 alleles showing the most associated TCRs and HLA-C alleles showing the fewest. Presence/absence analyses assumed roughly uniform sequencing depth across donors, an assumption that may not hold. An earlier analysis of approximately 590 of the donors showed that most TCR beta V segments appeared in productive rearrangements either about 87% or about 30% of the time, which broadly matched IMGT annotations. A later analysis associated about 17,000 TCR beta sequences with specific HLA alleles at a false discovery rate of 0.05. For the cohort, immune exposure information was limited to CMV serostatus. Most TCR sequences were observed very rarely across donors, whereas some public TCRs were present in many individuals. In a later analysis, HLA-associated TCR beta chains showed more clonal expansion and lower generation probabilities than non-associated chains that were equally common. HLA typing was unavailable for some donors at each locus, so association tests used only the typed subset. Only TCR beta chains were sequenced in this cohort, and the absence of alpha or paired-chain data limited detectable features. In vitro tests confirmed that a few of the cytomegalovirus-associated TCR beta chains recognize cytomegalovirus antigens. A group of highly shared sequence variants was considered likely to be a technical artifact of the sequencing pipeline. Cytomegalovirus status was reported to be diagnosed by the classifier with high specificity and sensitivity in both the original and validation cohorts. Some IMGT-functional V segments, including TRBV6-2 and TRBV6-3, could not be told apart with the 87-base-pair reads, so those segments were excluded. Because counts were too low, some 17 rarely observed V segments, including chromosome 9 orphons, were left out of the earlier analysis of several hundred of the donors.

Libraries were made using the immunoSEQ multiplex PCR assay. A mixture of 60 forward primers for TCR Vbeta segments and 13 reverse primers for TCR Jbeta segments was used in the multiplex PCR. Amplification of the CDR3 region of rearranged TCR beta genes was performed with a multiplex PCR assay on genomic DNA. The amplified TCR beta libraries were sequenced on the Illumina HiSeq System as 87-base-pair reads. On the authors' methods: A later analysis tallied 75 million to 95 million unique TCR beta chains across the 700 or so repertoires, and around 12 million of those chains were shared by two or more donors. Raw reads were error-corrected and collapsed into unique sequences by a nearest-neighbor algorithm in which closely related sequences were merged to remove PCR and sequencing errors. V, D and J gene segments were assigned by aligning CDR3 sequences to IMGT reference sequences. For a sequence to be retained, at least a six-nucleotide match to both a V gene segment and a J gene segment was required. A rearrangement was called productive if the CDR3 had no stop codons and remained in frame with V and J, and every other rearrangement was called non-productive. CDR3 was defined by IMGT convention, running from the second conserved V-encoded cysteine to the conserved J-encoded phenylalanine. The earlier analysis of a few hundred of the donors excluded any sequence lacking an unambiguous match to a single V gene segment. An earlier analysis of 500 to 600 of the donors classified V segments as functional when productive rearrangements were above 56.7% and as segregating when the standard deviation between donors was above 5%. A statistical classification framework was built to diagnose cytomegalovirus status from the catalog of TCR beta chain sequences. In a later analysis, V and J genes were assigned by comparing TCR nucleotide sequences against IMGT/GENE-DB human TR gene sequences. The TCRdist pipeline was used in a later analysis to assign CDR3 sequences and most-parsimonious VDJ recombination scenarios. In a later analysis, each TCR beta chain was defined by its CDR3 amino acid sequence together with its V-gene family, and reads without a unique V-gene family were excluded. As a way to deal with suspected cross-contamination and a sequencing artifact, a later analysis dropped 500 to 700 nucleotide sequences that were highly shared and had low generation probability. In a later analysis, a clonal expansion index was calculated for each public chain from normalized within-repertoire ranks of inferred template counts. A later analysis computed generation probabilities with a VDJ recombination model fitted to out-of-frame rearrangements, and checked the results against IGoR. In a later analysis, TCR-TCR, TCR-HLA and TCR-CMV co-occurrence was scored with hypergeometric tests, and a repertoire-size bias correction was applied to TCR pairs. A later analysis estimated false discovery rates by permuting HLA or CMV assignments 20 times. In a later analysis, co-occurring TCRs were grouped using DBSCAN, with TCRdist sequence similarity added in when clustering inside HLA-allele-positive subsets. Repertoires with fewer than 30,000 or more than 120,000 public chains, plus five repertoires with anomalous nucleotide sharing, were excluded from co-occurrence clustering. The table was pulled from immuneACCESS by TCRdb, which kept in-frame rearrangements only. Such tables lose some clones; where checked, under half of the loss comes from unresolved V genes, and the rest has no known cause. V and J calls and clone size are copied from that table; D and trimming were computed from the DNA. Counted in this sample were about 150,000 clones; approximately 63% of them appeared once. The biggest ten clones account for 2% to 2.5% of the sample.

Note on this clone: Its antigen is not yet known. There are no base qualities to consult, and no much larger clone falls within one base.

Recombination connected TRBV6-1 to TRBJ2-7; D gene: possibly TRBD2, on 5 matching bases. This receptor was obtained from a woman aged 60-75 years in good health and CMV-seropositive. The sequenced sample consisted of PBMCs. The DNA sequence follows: TGTGCCAGCAGCGGCCGCGGGGAGCAGTACTTC. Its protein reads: CASSGRGEQYF.